One and the same sample provided the 27 T cell receptor beta chains below, sequenced in a study of patients and donors after allogeneic stem cell transplantation. TCRdb reprocessed the RT-PCR reads via MiXCR and lists one record per CDR3 protein. The table shows over 400,000 distinct CDR3 sequences, with roughly 17% occurring only once. Sequencing was performed on blood, either unsorted or a sorted T cell fraction (not recorded which). Every receptor here comes from a human donor who was either an allogeneic HSCT recipient or a stem cell or donor lymphocyte infusion donor (not recorded which). It is not recorded whose cells these are; they may come from a transplant donor.

This clonotype showed up just a few times. CDR3 protein: CASRPPGLATGTGELFF. CDR3 sequence (DNA): TGTGCCAGCAGACCCCCCGGACTAGCGACCGGTACCGGGGAGCTGTTTTTT. The chain links TRBV11-2 to TRBJ2-2; 9 bases match TRBD2. The CDR3 spans 17 residues. Germline loops: CDR1 SGHAT, CDR2 FQNNGV. Unmatched junction bases numbered 13, after V lost 6 bases and J lost 5 bases.

This clonotype appeared many times. The V and J genes are TRBV7-3 and TRBJ2-7, with 8 bases matching TRBD1. Germline V gives CDR1 SGHTA, CDR2 FQGTGA. With V trimmed by 6 bases and J by 5 bases, 6 bases remained unmatched. This CDR3 is 13 amino acids long. The DNA of the CDR3 is TGTGCCAGCAGATCGGACAGGGAGGACGAGCAGTACTTC. Translating it yields CASRSDREDEQYF.

Only a few counts were recorded for this clonotype. As DNA, the CDR3 is TGTGCCAGCAGCTTAGTATACGGGGCCCTAGCGGGAGAGACGAACACCGGGGAGCTGTTTTTT. Translation gives CASSLVYGALAGETNTGELFF. The V gene is TRBV11-2, the J gene TRBJ2-2, with TRBD2 identical over 10 bases. The CDR3 covers 21 residues. Germline loops: CDR1 SGHAT, CDR2 FQNNGV. Unmatched junction bases numbered 14, after V lost 1 base and J lost 0 bases. Using reference TRBV11-2 and TRBJ2-2 for the parts outside the CDR3, the full variable domain is EAGVAQSPRYKIIEKRQSVAFWCNPISGHATLYWYQQILGQGPKLLIQFQNNGVVDDSQLPKDRFSAERLKGVDSTLKIQPAKLEDSAVYLCASSLVYGALAGETNTGELFFGEGSRLTVL.

In this sample, this clonotype turned up many times. This chain uses TRBV12-3 or TRBV12-4 with TRBJ2-7; TRBD2 agrees at 8 bases. The V segment lost 1 base and the J segment 2 bases; nucleotides outside the gene matches: 4. The CDR3 sequence is 15 residues long. The CDR3 DNA is TGTGCCAGCAGTTTAGGGCGGGGGGTCGCCTACGAGCAGTACTTC. It codes for CASSLGRGVAYEQYF.

The chain couples TRBV7-2 to TRBJ2-7; 9 positions agree with TRBD1. With 4 bases clipped from V and 3 bases from J, the junction kept 10 bases outside the gene matches. Germline V gene data show CDR1 as SGHTA and CDR2 as FQGNSA. The CDR3 consists of 16 residues. The CDR3, as DNA: TGTGCCAGCAGCTCCTTTGGGGACAGGGCATTCTACGAGCAGTACTTC. Amino acids: CASSSFGDRAFYEQYF.

The chain has TRBV29-1 and TRBJ2-3; possible D gene TRBD2, 5 bases. V dropped 8 bases and J dropped 4 bases, with 10 bases sitting between them. Germline V CDR1 and CDR2: SQVTM, ANQGSEA. The CDR3 runs 11 residues. The CDR3, as DNA: TGCAGCTCCGAGAGGGCAGATACGCAGTATTTT. It specifies CSSERADTQYF.

V is TRBV5-4 and J is TRBJ2-7; 10 bases align to TRBD2. CDR1 SGHNT and CDR2 YYREEE come from the germline V gene (reference sequence). The CDR3 contains 14 residues. V shed 5 bases, J shed 4 bases, and the junction held 6 bases outside the gene matches. CDR3 residues: CASRGGLADYEQYF. As DNA, the CDR3 is TGTGCCAGCAGAGGCGGACTAGCGGATTACGAGCAGTACTTC.

CDR3 DNA sequence: TGTGCCAGCAGTTTTTCCCCGGGACTAGGTATTGAGCAGTTCTTC. As protein: CASSFSPGLGIEQFF. The chain is built from TRBV12-3 or TRBV12-4 and TRBJ2-1, with 8 nucleotides matching TRBD2. The trim removed 3 bases at V and 9 bases at J, leaving 10 bases unmatched. The CDR3 sequence is 15 residues long.

The rearrangement joins TRBV25-1 to TRBJ2-2, with TRBD2 matching over 9 bases. From germline, CDR1 is MGHDK and CDR2 SYGVNS. The CDR3 totals 16 residues. Trimming took 6 bases from V and 2 from J; bases not matched to a gene: 7. CDR3 protein: CASRVGGRANTGELFF. CDR3 nucleotides: TGTGCCAGCAGGGTTGGCGGGAGGGCTAACACCGGGGAGCTGTTTTTT.

This clonotype was observed a handful of times. V usage is TRBV9 and J usage is TRBJ2-1, with a possible D match to TRBD2 (6 bases). The germline V gene has CDR1 SGDLS and CDR2 YYNGEE. This CDR3 is 15 amino acids long. V was shortened by 7 bases and J by 4 bases, with 18 bases between the two germline ends. CDR3 loop: CASSRGGAGYNEQFF. The CDR3 nucleotides are TGTGCCAGCTCACGAGGCGGGGCAGGGTACAATGAGCAGTTCTTC.

This clonotype appeared a few times. The chain employs TRBV4-3 and TRBJ2-1; 9 bases line up with TRBD1. The germline V gene encodes CDR1 LGHNA and CDR2 YSLEER. The CDR3 is 15 residues long. J lost 8 bases, V lost 0 bases, and 5 bases had no gene match. The CDR3 is CASSQEGTGPYEQFF. CDR3 DNA sequence: TGCGCCAGCAGCCAAGAGGGGACAGGGCCCTATGAGCAGTTCTTC.

This clonotype was counted ten times or more. V is TRBV29-1 and J is TRBJ1-1, with D possibly matching TRBD1 (5 bases). Germline CDR1 reads SQVTM; CDR2 reads ANQGSEA. This CDR3 spans 14 amino acids. V lost 6 bases and J lost 0, with 14 bases in between. In nucleotides, the CDR3 is TGCAGCGTGGGGTTGGGGGGACTGAACACTGAAGCTTTCTTT. This encodes CSVGLGGLNTEAFF.

There are a few counts of this clonotype. J is TRBJ1-1 and V is TRBV13, with TRBD1 as a possible D gene (6 bases). Germline V lookup: CDR1 PRHDT, CDR2 FYEKMQ (reference sequence). The CDR3 spans 14 residues. The V gene lost 3 bases and the J gene lost 5 bases, with 13 bases spanning the gap. CDR3 nucleotides: TGTGCCAGCAGCTTCGTAGGCAGGGGAACTGAAGCTTTCTTT. Amino acids: CASSFVGRGTEAFF.

This clonotype was observed a handful of times. This chain joins TRBV19 and TRBJ2-1, with 11 bases matching TRBD1. J lost 4 bases, V lost 0 bases, and 5 bases had no gene match. This CDR3 has 17 amino acids. The germline gives CDR1 LNHDA, CDR2 SQIVND (reference sequence). The CDR3: CASSIDRGQGAYNEQFF. In DNA, the CDR3 is TGTGCCAGTAGTATAGATCGCGGACAGGGGGCGTACAATGAGCAGTTCTTC.

The gene calls are TRBV24-1 and TRBJ2-7, with 7 bases lining up with TRBD1. Germline V gives CDR1 KGHDR, CDR2 SFDVKD. V lost 0 bases to trimming and J lost 6 bases; unmatched junction nucleotides: 1. This CDR3 has 13 residues. In DNA, the CDR3 is TGTGCCACCAGTGATTTGAACAGGGGCGAGCAGTACTTC. Amino acid sequence: CATSDLNRGEQYF.

The chain is built from TRBV29-1 and TRBJ2-7, with D possibly being TRBD2 (5 bases). There are 14 residues in the CDR3. Germline CDR1 and CDR2: SQVTM and ANQGSEA. V gave up 4 bases and J gave up 4 bases, with 17 bases separating them. CDR3 DNA: TGCAGCGTTGCCCTTGCCGGGGTTGTGTACGAGCAGTACTTC. This encodes CSVALAGVVYEQYF.

This clonotype appeared a few times. The chain recombines TRBV7-2 with TRBJ2-3; the match to TRBD2 covers 10 bases. V lost 5 bases to trimming and J lost 3 bases; unmatched junction nucleotides: 8. In germline, CDR1 is SGHTA, CDR2 FQGNSA. The CDR3 totals 16 residues. The CDR3 loop reads CASSTEGLALTDTQYF. The CDR3 coding sequence is TGTGCCAGCAGCACCGAGGGACTAGCGTTAACAGATACGCAGTATTTT.

This clonotype showed up just a few times. The chain uses TRBV2 and TRBJ2-2; D remains ambiguous. With 4 bases removed from V and 6 bases from J, the gap between germline ends came to 15 bases. From germline, CDR1 is SNHLY and CDR2 FYNNEI. CDR3 length: 15 residues. The CDR3 DNA is TGTGCCAGCAGTGTGGGCCCAAGGGCGGCCGGGGAGCTGTTTTTT. It codes for CASSVGPRAAGELFF.

The genes are TRBV21-1 and TRBJ2-7; the table names TRBD2, a call not compared with the DNA. TRBV21-1 is a pseudogene. This CDR3 spans 18 amino acids. The CDR3 is CASSQSFLAGGRPHEQYF. The DNA for the CDR3 is TGTGCCAGCAGCCAATCTTTCCTAGCGGGAGGAAGACCCCACGAGCAGTACTTC.

This clonotype was detected a few times. This chain uses TRBV4-1 with TRBJ2-1; tentatively, D is TRBD2 (6 bases). V gave up 4 bases and J gave up 13 bases, with 26 bases separating them. The CDR3 length is 16 residues. CDR1 is MGHRA, CDR2 YSYEKL, per germline. This CDR3 reads CASSPRAGMASQDQFF. As DNA, the CDR3 is TGCGCCAGCAGCCCCAGGGCGGGGATGGCGTCCCAGGATCAGTTCTTC.

The chain couples TRBV7-3 to TRBJ2-4, with TRBD2 matching over 11 bases. Trimming cost V 1 base and J 2 bases; bases outside gene matches: 4. Germline CDR1 reads SGHTA; CDR2 reads FQGTGA. The CDR3 spans 17 residues. Here the CDR3 reads CASSLNPSGRTKNIQYF. In nucleotides, the CDR3 is TGTGCCAGCAGCTTAAATCCTAGCGGGAGGACCAAAAACATTCAGTACTTC. Combining the CDR3 with reference TRBV7-3 and TRBJ2-4 gives the whole variable domain GAGVSQTPSNKVTEKGKYVELRCDPISGHTALYWYRQSLGQGPEFLIYFQGTGAADDSGLPNDRFFAVRPEGSVSTLKIQRTERGDSAVYLCASSLNPSGRTKNIQYFGAGTRLSVL.

The chain joins TRBV5-5 to TRBJ1-5, with TRBD1 matching 10 bases. With 3 bases clipped from V and 2 bases from J, the junction kept 5 bases outside the gene matches. Germline lookup yields CDR1 SGHKS and CDR2 YYEKEE (reference sequence). The CDR3 runs to 16 residues. This chain's CDR3 is CASSSTGTGGNQPQHF. CDR3 bases: TGTGCCAGCAGCTCAACCGGGACAGGGGGCAATCAGCCCCAGCATTTT.

This clonotype has just a few counts. The chain recombines TRBV24-1 with TRBJ2-7, with 8 nucleotides matching TRBD1. The CDR3 is 15 amino acids. The ends lost 5 bases at V and 3 bases at J; junction bases unmatched: 8. CDR1 and CDR2 from the germline V gene are KGHDR and SFDVKD. The CDR3 reads CATSAKGQGGYEQYF. The CDR3 DNA reads TGTGCCACCAGTGCAAAAGGACAGGGAGGCTACGAGCAGTACTTC.

This clonotype was counted only a few times. The chain has TRBV12-3 or TRBV12-4 and TRBJ1-1; D unclear. The CDR3 sequence is 18 residues long. V lost 0 bases and J lost 4, with 21 bases in between. Here the CDR3 reads CASSLAFGSPYEGTEAFF. The CDR3 nucleotides read TGTGCCAGCAGTTTAGCGTTCGGCAGCCCCTATGAGGGCACTGAAGCTTTCTTT.

This chain uses TRBV10-3 with TRBJ2-7, with 10 bases identical to TRBD1. V shed 4 bases, J shed 4 bases, and the junction held 4 bases outside the gene matches. Germline V gene sequence: CDR1 ENHRY, CDR2 SYGVKD. The CDR3 length is 14 residues. CDR3 in DNA: TGTGCCATCAGTGTCGGACAGGGGGGTTACGAGCAGTACTTC. Translating it yields CAISVGQGGYEQYF.

This chain uses TRBV29-1 with TRBJ2-1, with a possible D match to TRBD2 (6 bases). V dropped 8 bases and J dropped 8 bases, with 22 bases sitting between them. The CDR3 runs to 14 residues. The V gene's germline CDR1 is SQVTM and CDR2 ANQGSEA. CDR3 loop: CSLTRPPGEDEQFF. As DNA, the CDR3 is TGCAGCCTCACCCGTCCCCCTGGGGAGGATGAGCAGTTCTTC.

This chain links TRBV12-3 or TRBV12-4 with TRBJ2-5; D call uncertain. Trimming stripped 1 base from V and 4 bases from J, with 7 bases between. CDR3 length: 13 amino acids. CDR3 residues: CASSLVFSETQYF. The CDR3 region has the DNA TGTGCCAGCAGTTTAGTTTTTTCAGAGACCCAGTACTTC.